Each of the 31 T cell receptor beta chains below was sequenced from the same sample in a study of vaccination and CD4 T cells after COVID-19. Treatment given: approximately nine-day PBMC culture with coronavirus spike peptide pools or control peptides (ViraFEST assay). Oncomine TCR Beta short-read sequencing was applied to DNA from cultured CD4+ T cells. One entry per CDR3 protein results from TCRdb running MiXCR on the PCR reads. The repertoire consists of several thousand distinct CDR3 sequences, with around two thirds occurring once and the leading ten covering less than 40%. No antigen has been identified for these receptors. The specimen sequenced was CD4+ T cells from blood, cultured in vitro. The receptors shown here come from a human donor who had recovered from COVID-19.

This clonotype is large in the sample. The chain carries TRBV27 and TRBJ1-1; D gene unclear. CDR1 is MNHEY and CDR2 is SMNVEV in the germline V gene (reference sequence). CDR3 length: 15 residues. V lost 8 bases and J 0 bases, leaving 16 bases between the germline ends. The CDR3 sequence: CASRYRSGVNTEAFF. In nucleotides, the CDR3 is TGTGCCAGCCGGTACCGCTCTGGGGTGAACACTGAAGCTTTCTTT.

The count of this clonotype is one. The chain couples TRBV7-9 to TRBJ1-1; 7 nucleotides agree with TRBD1. The V gene end was trimmed by 5 bases and the J gene end by 4 bases; junction bases not matched to a gene: 4. Germline lookup yields CDR1 SEHNR and CDR2 FQNEAQ (reference sequence). The CDR3 covers 13 residues. CDR3: CASSVQGGTEAFF. The CDR3, as DNA: TGTGCCAGCAGCGTCCAGGGGGGCACTGAAGCTTTCTTT. The entire variable domain, with the rest obtained from reference TRBV7-9 and TRBJ1-1, is as follows: DTGVSQNPRHKITKRGQNVTFRCDPISEHNRLYWYRQTLGQGPEFLTYFQNEAQLEKSRLLSDRFSAERPKGSFSTLEIQRTEQGDSAMYLCASSVQGGTEAFFGQGTRLTVV.

The CDR3 spells CAWSHWRTSGRNTGELFF. The CDR3 DNA follows: TGTGCCTGGAGTCACTGGAGGACTAGCGGGAGGAACACCGGGGAGCTGTTTTTT. V usage is TRBV30 and J usage is TRBJ2-2; 13 nucleotides line up with TRBD2. Per germline, CDR1 GTSNPN and CDR2 SVGIG (reference sequence). V dropped 2 bases and J dropped 1; count of bases not matched to a gene: 7. This CDR3 contains 18 residues.

The chain employs TRBV4-1 and TRBJ1-5; tentative D call: TRBD1 (5 bases). Germline values: CDR1 MGHRA, CDR2 YSYEKL. The CDR3 covers 14 residues. V was pared by 3 bases and J by 8 bases, with 14 bases between. The chain's CDR3 is CASSHGQGREPQHF. The CDR3 DNA reads as TGCGCCAGCAGCCACGGGCAGGGCAGAGAGCCCCAGCATTTT.

The DNA for the CDR3 is TGCAGTGCTCCTAAGGGGTGGTACACTGAAGCTTTCTTT. This sequence encodes CSAPKGWYTEAFF. V is TRBV20-1 and J is TRBJ1-1, with a possible D match to TRBD1 (5 bases). Germline loops: CDR1 DFQATT, CDR2 SNEGSKA (reference sequence). V shed 5 bases and J shed 3 bases, with 13 bases lying between them. The length of the CDR3 is 13 residues.

In this sample, this clonotype turned up a few times. The chain employs TRBV6-1 and TRBJ1-5; a weak D match, TRBD1 (6 bases). This CDR3 has 16 residues. The V gene's germline CDR1 is MNHNS and CDR2 SASEGT. The germline V and J ends were trimmed by 2 bases and 7 bases, with 18 bases remaining between them. The CDR3 DNA reads as TGTGCCAGCAGTGAACCAGGGGCATATATCCAGCAGCCCCAGCATTTT. This sequence encodes CASSEPGAYIQQPQHF.

V gene TRBV15 combines with J gene TRBJ1-1, with D maybe TRBD1 (5 bases). The CDR3 covers 15 residues. Per the germline V gene, CDR1 is LNHNV and CDR2 is YYDKDF (reference sequence). V was clipped by 1 base and J by 5 bases, with 14 bases between them. CDR3 sequence: CATSRGRGGRTEAFF. As DNA, the CDR3 is TGTGCCACCAGCAGAGGGAGGGGCGGGCGGACTGAAGCTTTCTTT.

The J gene is TRBJ1-2, the V gene TRBV4-2, with TRBD1 as a possible D gene (5 bases). CDR3 size: 14 residues. CDR1 is LGHNA, CDR2 YNFKEQ, per germline. V dropped 0 bases and J dropped 8 bases, with 13 bases sitting between them. The CDR3 sequence: CASSQDTRGEGYTF. In nucleotides, the CDR3 is TGTGCCAGCAGCCAAGATACGAGGGGAGAGGGCTACACCTTC.

This clonotype qualifies as large. This rearrangement joins TRBV2 to TRBJ1-2, with D perhaps TRBD1 (6 bases). V was pared by 8 bases and J by 5 bases, with 18 bases between. Germline V gene lookup returns CDR1 SNHLY and CDR2 FYNNEI. The CDR3 totals 14 residues. The CDR3 sequence: CASGATGTIYGYTF. DNA of the CDR3: TGTGCCAGCGGGGCCACCGGGACAATTTATGGCTACACCTTC.

The genes are TRBV27 and TRBJ1-2; 10 bases align to TRBD1. This CDR3 spans 13 amino acids. Germline CDR1 reads MNHEY; CDR2 reads SMNVEV (reference sequence). Trimming took 3 bases from V and 7 from J; bases not matched to a gene: 2. The CDR3 sequence is CASSFRTGGGYTF. In DNA, the CDR3 is TGTGCCAGCAGTTTCCGGACAGGGGGTGGCTACACCTTC.

This clonotype was seen a few times. The chain employs TRBV7-2 and TRBJ1-1; no clear D gene. V was shortened by 3 bases and J by 0 bases, with 5 bases between the two germline ends. The CDR3 has 13 residues. Germline CDR1 and CDR2: SGHTA and FQGNSA. The CDR3 here is CASSFAVNTEAFF. The CDR3 DNA reads as TGTGCCAGCAGCTTCGCGGTGAACACTGAAGCTTTCTTT.

The chain joins TRBV20-1 to TRBJ1-1; D remains unclear. The germline V gene has CDR1 DFQATT and CDR2 SNEGSKA (reference sequence). Trimming took 0 bases from V and 3 from J, leaving 11 bases between them. The CDR3 consists of 14 residues. The CDR3 coding sequence is TGCAGTGCTAGAGACAGGTTAGGACACACTGAAGCTTTCTTT. This sequence encodes CSARDRLGHTEAFF.

The gene calls are TRBV29-1 and TRBJ2-5; no reliable D call. This CDR3 is built from 13 residues. V shed 0 bases and J shed 5 bases, with 10 bases lying between them. CDR1 and CDR2 (germline): SQVTM, ANQGSEA. The CDR3 bases are TGCAGCGTTGAAGATCAAAGGGTGGAGACCCAGTACTTC. It codes for CSVEDQRVETQYF.

This clonotype came up a few times. The V call is TRBV20-1, the J call TRBJ1-2, with 8 bases that match TRBD1. Unmatched junction bases numbered 4, after V lost 3 bases and J lost 4 bases. The CDR3 totals 13 residues. Germline CDR1 and CDR2: DFQATT and SNEGSKA (reference sequence). The CDR3 nucleotides read TGCAGTGCTAGCAGGGGGCGGGTCTATGGCTACACCTTC. This codes for CSASRGRVYGYTF.

This clonotype was picked up one time. The V call is TRBV2, the J call TRBJ1-2; D gene ambiguous. This CDR3 is built from 12 residues. Germline-derived CDR1 and CDR2 are SNHLY and FYNNEI. V lost 6 bases and J lost 3, with 8 bases in between. CDR3 protein: CASRADYYGYTF. CDR3 DNA sequence: TGTGCCAGCAGGGCGGACTACTATGGCTACACCTTC.

The rearrangement uses TRBV7-2 and TRBJ1-2; TRBD1 might be the D (5 bases). This CDR3 is 13 amino acids long. In germline, CDR1 is SGHTA, CDR2 FQGNSA. V lost 6 bases and J 2 bases, leaving 10 bases between the germline ends. The CDR3 loop is CASSPDINYGYTF. In DNA form, the CDR3 reads TGTGCCAGCAGTCCGGACATAAACTATGGCTACACCTTC.

The chain recombines TRBV7-2 with TRBJ2-2, with 9 nucleotides matching TRBD2. The CDR3 runs 18 residues. Trimming cost V 1 base and J 5 bases; bases outside gene matches: 11. CDR1 and CDR2 from the germline V gene are SGHTA and FQGNSA. The CDR3 DNA follows: TGTGCCAGCAGCTTAGTTCCTGGCGGGGGGGGACCGACCGGGGAGCTGTTTTTT. Translated, it gives CASSLVPGGGGPTGELFF. Full variable domain (remainder filled in from reference TRBV7-2 and TRBJ2-2): GAGVSQSPSNKVTEKGKDVELRCDPISGHTALYWYRQSLGQGLEFLIYFQGNSAPDKSGLPSDRFSAERTGGSVSTLTIQRTQQEDSAVYLCASSLVPGGGGPTGELFFGEGSRLTVL.

The CDR3 spells CASSLGRYEQYF. The CDR3 coding sequence is TGCGCCAGCAGCTTGGGAAGGTACGAGCAGTACTTC. The chain couples TRBV5-1 to TRBJ2-7; D not certain. There are 12 residues in the CDR3. The germline gives CDR1 SGHRS, CDR2 YFSETQ. V gave up 0 bases and J gave up 4 bases, with 5 bases separating them. The complete variable domain, with remaining parts taken from reference TRBV5-1 and TRBJ2-7, reads KAGVTQTPRYLIKTRGQQVTLSCSPISGHRSVSWYQQTPGQGLQFLFEYFSETQRNKGNFPGRFSGRQFSNSRSEMNVSTLELGDSALYLCASSLGRYEQYFGPGTRLTVT.

The V gene is TRBV6-4, the J gene TRBJ2-1; D ambiguous. V was trimmed by 6 bases and J by 4 bases, leaving 10 bases between them. Germline V CDR1 and CDR2: MRHNA, SNTAGT. This CDR3 comprises 13 residues. This chain's CDR3 is CASSASSYNEQFF. CDR3 DNA: TGTGCCAGCAGCGCTTCGAGTTACAATGAGCAGTTCTTC.

There are a few counts of this clonotype. The chain uses TRBV20-1 and TRBJ1-6, with D tentatively TRBD1 (6 bases). The CDR3 runs to 13 residues. The germline V gene has CDR1 DFQATT and CDR2 SNEGSKA (reference sequence). The V gene lost 0 bases and the J gene lost 9 bases, with 9 bases spanning the gap. The CDR3 DNA reads TGCAGTGCTAGAGATTACAGGGCTTCACCCCTCCACTTT. It translates to CSARDYRASPLHF.

This clonotype was seen a few times. The chain has TRBV27 and TRBJ1-6; 7 nucleotides match TRBD1. Trimming removed 9 bases from V and 12 bases from J; junction bases left unmatched: 14. The CDR3 has 14 residues. CDR1 is MNHEY and CDR2 is SMNVEV in the germline V gene (reference sequence). CDR3 sequence (DNA): TGTGCCAGTCAGCTTCAGGGGGGTCGGGGACCCCTCCACTTT. Translation: CASQLQGGRGPLHF.

This clonotype counts as medium-sized. This chain uses TRBV28 with TRBJ2-1; D gene uncertain. Germline V gene data show CDR1 as MDHEN and CDR2 as SYDVKM. Trimming removed 5 bases at V and 6 bases at J, with 8 bases between. The CDR3 totals 12 residues. The chain's CDR3 is CASSPRPNEQFF. The CDR3 DNA reads TGTGCCAGCAGTCCAAGGCCCAATGAGCAGTTCTTC.

The V and J genes are TRBV6-2 or TRBV6-3 and TRBJ2-4; 7 positions match TRBD2. The CDR3 spans 14 residues. From germline, CDR1 is MNHEY and CDR2 SVGEGT. Germline trimming cut 6 bases from V and 9 bases from J; bases unmatched to any gene: 11. In nucleotides, the CDR3 is TGTGCCAGCAGATCGACCGGGACTACACTCATTCAGTACTTC. Translated, it gives CASRSTGTTLIQYF.

The chain employs TRBV2 and TRBJ1-1; TRBD1 matches 9 bases. The junction had 12 bases not matched to a gene; V was cut back by 7 bases and J by 3 bases. The CDR3 contains 16 residues. CDR1 SNHLY and CDR2 FYNNEI come from the germline V gene. CDR3 in amino acids: CASITGQGFMDTEAFF. The CDR3 coding sequence is TGTGCCAGCATTACGGGACAGGGATTTATGGACACTGAAGCTTTCTTT.

The chain combines TRBV20-1 with TRBJ2-7, with D maybe TRBD2 (5 bases). V shed 3 bases and J shed 0 bases, with 9 bases lying between them. The CDR3 has 13 residues. Germline CDR1 is DFQATT and CDR2 is SNEGSKA (reference sequence). The DNA of the CDR3 is TGCAGTGCTAGCCCCGGGGTCTCCTACGAGCAGTACTTC. Translation gives CSASPGVSYEQYF.

This clonotype has only one observation. This chain joins TRBV10-3 and TRBJ1-3, with a tentative D call TRBD1 (5 bases). In germline, CDR1 is ENHRY, CDR2 SYGVKD. CDR3 length: 18 residues. V lost 2 bases to trimming and J lost 3 bases, with 20 bases between them. The CDR3 here is CAISEPAGPQDRGNTIYF. The CDR3 DNA is TGTGCCATCAGTGAGCCGGCCGGGCCACAGGACCGTGGAAACACCATATATTTT.

The chain employs TRBV28 and TRBJ1-5; the D gene is possibly TRBD1 (6 bases). Germline CDR1 MDHEN, CDR2 SYDVKM. This CDR3 region has 14 residues. V dropped 6 bases and J dropped 5 bases, with 14 bases sitting between them. CDR3 coding DNA: TGTGCCAGCAGACGAGGGGGTGTGGATCAGCCCCAGCATTTT. The encoded protein is CASRRGGVDQPQHF. Based on the CDR3 plus reference TRBV28 and TRBJ1-5, the full variable domain is DVKVTQSSRYLVKRTGEKVFLECVQDMDHENMFWYRQDPGLGLRLIYFSYDVKMKEKGDIPEGYSVSREKKERFSLILESASTNQTSMYLCASRRGGVDQPQHFGDGTRLSIL.

This clonotype was seen a handful of times. The chain is built from TRBV20-1 and TRBJ2-7, with 10 bases that match TRBD1. V dropped 1 base and J dropped 6; count of bases not matched to a gene: 15. Germline V gene lookup returns CDR1 DFQATT and CDR2 SNEGSKA (reference sequence). The CDR3 consists of 17 residues. The CDR3, as DNA: TGCAGTGCTAGAGTAATCGTAACTTGGGACAGGGGAGGCGAGCAGTACTTC. Residues: CSARVIVTWDRGGEQYF.

This clonotype was observed a handful of times. This rearrangement joins TRBV20-1 to TRBJ2-2, with D tentatively TRBD2 (5 bases). Germline V gene lookup returns CDR1 DFQATT and CDR2 SNEGSKA (reference sequence). The CDR3 contains 15 residues. V was pared by 6 bases and J by 5 bases, with 19 bases between. CDR3 sequence: CSALMVTPGTGELFF. In DNA, the CDR3 is TGCAGTGCCCTCATGGTTACCCCGGGAACCGGGGAGCTGTTTTTT.

The chain recombines TRBV20-1 with TRBJ1-4; D is perhaps TRBD1 (6 bases). CDR1 DFQATT and CDR2 SNEGSKA come from the germline V gene (reference sequence). Between the trimmed V and J ends, which lost 4 bases and 1 base, there was a span of 13 bases. The CDR3 extends over 15 amino acids. CDR3 in amino acids: CSAKDTGRTNEKLFF. The CDR3 DNA reads as TGCAGTGCTAAAGATACAGGGAGAACTAATGAAAAACTGTTTTTT.

The chain links TRBV7-2 to TRBJ2-5, with 12 bases matching TRBD1. The CDR3 is made up of 18 amino acids. Germline V gene data show CDR1 as SGHTA and CDR2 as FQGNSA. V shed 7 bases, J shed 2 bases, and the junction held 14 bases outside the gene matches. CDR3 region: CASTPWGQGARGQETQYF. CDR3 DNA sequence: TGTGCCAGCACCCCGTGGGGACAGGGGGCTCGAGGTCAAGAGACCCAGTACTTC. Drawing the rest from reference TRBV7-2 and TRBJ2-5, the complete variable domain is GAGVSQSPSNKVTEKGKDVELRCDPISGHTALYWYRQSLGQGLEFLIYFQGNSAPDKSGLPSDRFSAERTGGSVSTLTIQRTQQEDSAVYLCASTPWGQGARGQETQYFGPGTRLLVL.